The present TCR beta chain was sequenced within a study of cytomegalovirus exposure and HLA in healthy donors (dated by TCRdb to about 2017). As for the study more broadly: An earlier analysis of approximately 590 of the donors reported about 250 Gb of sequence data and 100 million to 130 million unique TCR beta sequences from roughly 180 million T cells. To study patterns of TCR occurrence, a later analysis re-analyzed previously published TCR beta repertoires from 700 or so donors and added high-resolution HLA genotyping. Every discovery cohort repertoire had been produced on one sequencing platform. The genetic ancestry cluster associated with self-reported Caucasian donors included 70% to 85% of the 398 genotyped donors. Four to six DR-DQ haplotypes were handled as single units for association and clustering, since linkage in the cohort was strong. An earlier analysis of 587 of the donors applied high-throughput TCR beta sequencing to assess whether each TCR beta V gene segment acted as functional or pseudogenic. The aim of the study was to test whether cataloging public T cell receptors could identify signatures of past pathogen exposure. The number of typed donors differed by locus: about 620-630 for A, B, C, DRB1 and DQB1; 500 to 550 for DQA1; around 610 for DPA1; and some 450 for DPB1. To predict cytomegalovirus infection status, the study combined high-throughput TCR immunosequencing, statistical association of individual TCRs with disease status, and machine learning. Donor age, sex, ethnicity and CMV serostatus were collected together with the repertoire data. Across 398 genotyped donors of the cohort, an average of about 240,000 unique TCR beta nucleotide sequences per donor were sequenced, and roughly 20% of those sequences were non-productive. In addition to the first cohort of roughly 700 subjects, a separate validation cohort of approximately 120 different subjects was used. Genome-wide SNP genotypes for about 65% of the 666 donors were used in a later genetic analysis, which treated that subset as a discovery cohort. In the later analysis, no new phenotypic data were used to find candidate immune exposures; instead, reliance was placed on TCR beta sequences and their occurrence across donors. HLA typing included class I and class II loci at four-digit resolution. The study used immunosequencing to profile the T cell repertoires of about 670 subjects and linked those repertoires to cytomegalovirus serostatus. An early release that covered around 590 HLA-typed donors contained 300 to 350 gigabases of sequencing data and 80 million or so unique TCR sequences. Points the paper makes about the study in general: Several of the top co-occurrence clusters appeared to be linked to parvovirus B19, influenza, CMV and Epstein-Barr virus, according to a later analysis. Compared with equally common non-associated chains, HLA-associated TCR beta chains in a later analysis were more clonally expanded and had lower generation probabilities. Because some donors lacked HLA typing at each locus, the association tests relied only on the typed subset. According to the authors, the approach could potentially be generalized to other disease states and immunological phenotypes. The sequencing pipeline was judged likely to have produced a cluster of highly shared sequence variants as a technical artifact. The study gave a list of some 150 TCR beta chains associated with cytomegalovirus. Broadly in line with IMGT annotations, most TCR beta V segments showed up in productive rearrangements about 87% or about 30% of the time in an earlier analysis of approximately 640 of the donors. An association between a missense DCLRE1C variant and V-gene and J-gene trimming of TCR beta chains was found in a later genetic analysis and replicated in an independent cohort. Cytomegalovirus status was reported to be diagnosed by the classifier with high specificity and sensitivity in both the original and validation cohorts. Most CMV-associated TCR beta chains appeared to be HLA-restricted in a later analysis, and the HLA associations seemed to be driven largely by CMV exposure. While some public TCRs were present in many individuals, most TCR sequences turned up only very rarely across donors. A further reported finding was that TCR beta sequences accurately predicted the HLA-A and HLA-B alleles for most subjects in the first cohort. For the cohort, immune exposure information was limited to CMV serostatus. A few of the identified cytomegalovirus-associated TCR beta chains were confirmed in vitro to be specific for cytomegalovirus antigens. According to a later analysis, TCR association rates differed among HLA loci, with DRB1 alleles showing the most associated TCRs and HLA-C alleles showing the fewest. In this cohort, only TCR beta chains were sequenced, and detectable features were limited by the absence of alpha or paired-chain data. Assigning TCR associations to individual alleles was difficult when HLA alleles, especially DR and DQ, strongly co-occurred. The 87-base-pair reads could not distinguish some IMGT-functional V segments, including TRBV6-2 and TRBV6-3, so those segments were excluded. According to a later genetic analysis, donors in an Asian-associated ancestry cluster had fewer N-insertions in productive TCRs than the approximately 700-donor mean. Linkage disequilibrium might explain the correlated functional status among segregating V segments, but an unknown experimental factor could not be excluded. In a later analysis, over 15,000 TCR beta sequences were associated with specific HLA alleles at a false discovery rate of 0.05. The earlier analysis of 587 of the donors excluded approximately 15 rarely observed V segments, including chromosome 9 orphons, because counts were too low. The presence/absence analyses assumed that sequencing depth was roughly uniform across donors, and that assumption may not be true.

The cohort was made up of about 610 healthy bone marrow donors. At the time of sampling, every cohort member was nominally healthy, though immune exposures that went unrecorded were likely present. The donor tested CMV seronegative and was one of the 352 seronegative cohort members. A peripheral blood sample was provided by each donor, and peripheral blood mononuclear cells were used for TCR beta sequencing. Genomic DNA extraction from the blood cell samples was performed with the Qiagen DNeasy Blood Extraction Kit. As encoded in the germline V gene (reference sequence), CDR1 is SEHNR while CDR2 is FQNEAQ. Its CDR3 holds 15 amino acids, cysteine through phenylalanine. Only CDR3 DNA is held: 45 bases, read in frame from base 1. Between the V and J ends, shortened by 1 base and 5 bases respectively, the junction contains 11 bases. Receptor libraries were prepared by the immunoSEQ multiplex PCR assay. For the multiplex PCR, a mixture combining 60 forward primers for TCR Vbeta segments and 13 reverse primers for TCR Jbeta segments was used. The CDR3 region of rearranged TCR beta genes was amplified from genomic DNA with a multiplex PCR assay. Amplified TCR beta libraries were sequenced as 87-base-pair reads on the Illumina HiSeq System. The paper's data handling went like this. A later analysis tallied around 87 million unique TCR beta chains across the 700 or so repertoires, and around 12 million of those chains were shared by two or more donors. Raw reads were error-corrected and collapsed into unique sequences by a nearest-neighbor algorithm in which closely related sequences were merged to remove PCR and sequencing errors. V, D and J gene segments were assigned by aligning CDR3 sequences to IMGT reference sequences. For a sequence to be retained, a match of at least six nucleotides to both a V gene segment and a J gene segment was required. Rearrangements were called productive when the CDR3 lacked stop codons and stayed in frame with V and J; all others were non-productive. CDR3 was defined according to IMGT convention as the region running from the second conserved V-encoded cysteine to the conserved J-encoded phenylalanine. The earlier analysis of 500 to 750 of the donors excluded any sequence lacking an unambiguous match to a single V gene segment. An earlier analysis of fewer than 650 of the donors classified V segments as functional when productive rearrangements were above 56.7% and as segregating when the standard deviation between donors was above 5%. A statistical classification framework was built to diagnose cytomegalovirus status from the catalog of TCR beta chain sequences. In a later analysis, TCR nucleotide sequences were compared against IMGT/GENE-DB human TR gene sequences so that V and J genes could be assigned. A later analysis assigned CDR3 sequences and most-parsimonious VDJ recombination scenarios with the TCRdist pipeline. In a later analysis, every TCR beta chain was defined by the combination of its CDR3 amino acid sequence and its V-gene family, and reads without a unique V-gene family were dropped. In a later analysis, 500 to 700 highly shared, low-generation-probability nucleotide sequences were removed to address suspected cross-contamination and a sequencing artifact. For each public chain, a later analysis derived a clonal expansion index from normalized ranks of inferred template counts within each repertoire. Generation probabilities in a later analysis came from a VDJ recombination model fitted to out-of-frame rearrangements, and those results were checked against IGoR. A later analysis scored TCR-TCR, TCR-HLA and TCR-CMV co-occurrence with hypergeometric tests, applying a repertoire-size bias correction to TCR pairs. False discovery rates were estimated in a later analysis by permuting HLA or CMV assignments 20 times. A later analysis grouped co-occurring TCRs with DBSCAN, adding TCRdist sequence similarity when clustering within HLA-allele-positive subsets. Co-occurrence clustering excluded repertoires with fewer than 30,000 or more than 120,000 public chains, plus five with anomalous nucleotide sharing. Not all clones reach the TCRdb copy of this immuneACCESS table, which keeps in-frame sequences only. Checked studies attribute under half of the gap to unresolved V genes and leave the rest unexplained. That table supplies the V and J calls and clone size; D and trimming were determined from the DNA. Recorded for this sample are roughly 100,000 clones; more than 60% of them occurred a single time. In total, the top ten clones hold 3% to 4% of the sample.

As to this clone: Its antigen is still unknown. Base qualities are missing; no much larger clone stands one base away.

This clonotype was obtained from a man in his sixties in good health and CMV-seronegative. The sequenced sample consisted of PBMCs. The rearranged chain carries TRBV7-9 and TRBJ2-2, with the identity of the D gene unclear. The nucleotide sequence is TGTGCCAGCAGCTTAGTGGTAGCTGGTACCGGGGAGCTGTTTTTT. Translated, it gives CASSLVVAGTGELFF.